The rows below give T cell receptor beta chains drawn from one sample of a study of early T cells in non-severe SARS-CoV-2 infection. Each CDR3 protein gets one entry after TCRdb re-called the 5' RACE reads with MiXCR. The sample records 25,000 to 35,000 distinct CDR3 sequences, 5.7% being singletons. The sequenced material came from whole blood. These receptor sequences come from an adult who was a healthcare worker with PCR-confirmed SARS-CoV-2 infection or an uninfected control (not recorded which). Each CDR3 is given with its conserved first and last residue. Fields, in order: CDR3 protein, CDR3 DNA, V gene, clone size, CDR3 length, D gene, J gene. The D gene is left open where the match is weak. Rows may omit the clone size; those that give it use once, few, many or a size class.

CASRGTGELFF | TGCGCCAGCAGGGGAACCGGGGAGCTGTTTTTT | TRBV10-2 | many | 11 | - | TRBJ2-2
CASSQGTSGRDEQFF | TGCGCCAGCAGCCAAGGGACTAGCGGGAGAGATGAGCAGTTCTTC | TRBV4-1 | few | 15 | TRBD2 | TRBJ2-1
CASRPMMGQGREQYF | TGTGCCAGCAGGCCTATGATGGGACAGGGACGCGAGCAGTACTTC | TRBV28 | - | 15 | TRBD1 | TRBJ2-7
CAARDRGSTDTQYF | TGTGCCGCCCGGGACAGGGGATCCACAGATACGCAGTATTTT | TRBV10-3 | many | 14 | TRBD1 | TRBJ2-3
CASSVDSTGGLIDTQYF | TGTGCCAGCAGCGTAGACTCGACGGGAGGACTAATCGATACGCAGTATTTT | TRBV9 | - | 17 | TRBD2 | TRBJ2-3
CSAEQGGQPQHF | TGCAGTGCGGAACAGGGAGGACAGCCCCAGCATTTT | TRBV20-1 | many | 12 | - | TRBJ1-5
CASSPGQGSYNEQFF | TGTGCCAGCAGCCCCGGACAGGGATCCTACAATGAGCAGTTCTTC | TRBV7-8 | - | 15 | TRBD1 | TRBJ2-1
CASSLQQFSYEQYF | TGTGCCAGCAGCTTACAGCAGTTCTCCTACGAGCAGTACTTC | TRBV11-2 | many | 14 | - | TRBJ2-7
CASSQSPEPTGELFF | TGTGCCAGCAGCCAAAGTCCGGAGCCCACCGGGGAGCTGTTTTTT | TRBV3-1 | medium-sized | 15 | - | TRBJ2-2
CASSPPLGEGNTIYF | TGTGCCAGCAGTCCCCCATTGGGGGAAGGAAACACCATATATTTT | TRBV28 | many | 15 | - | TRBJ1-3
CASSLRNEQFF | TGTGCCAGCAGTTTGAGGAATGAGCAGTTCTTC | TRBV28 | many | 11 | - | TRBJ2-1
CASSPVRGRGYNEQFF | TGTGCCAGCAGCCCCGTGCGGGGCCGGGGGTACAATGAGCAGTTCTTC | TRBV11-2 | few | 16 | - | TRBJ2-1
CASSQLLGTSAYEQYF | TGTGCCAGCAGCCAACTTTTGGGGACTAGCGCCTACGAGCAGTACTTC | TRBV4-2 | - | 16 | TRBD2 | TRBJ2-7
CATRTIGPPAETQYF | TGTGCCACCCGGACCATCGGACCCCCCGCGGAGACCCAGTACTTC | TRBV6-2/TRBV6-3 | few | 15 | - | TRBJ2-5
CSAPRGIANTGELFF | TGCAGTGCTCCCCGGGGAATCGCCAACACCGGGGAGCTGTTTTTT | TRBV20-1 | - | 15 | - | TRBJ2-2
CASSKGGSYNEQFF | TGTGCCAGCAGCAAGGGAGGGTCCTACAATGAGCAGTTCTTC | TRBV4-2 | many | 14 | TRBD2 | TRBJ2-1
CASSQEVGRYFNEQFF | TGTGCCAGCAGCCAAGAGGTCGGGAGATATTTCAATGAGCAGTTCTTC | TRBV3-1 | many | 16 | - | TRBJ2-1
CASSWGANEQFF | TGTGCCAGCAGCTGGGGTGCCAATGAGCAGTTCTTC | TRBV7-9 | many | 12 | - | TRBJ2-1
CASSLGDRDQETQYF | TGCGCCAGCAGCTTGGGGGACAGGGACCAAGAGACCCAGTACTTC | TRBV5-1 | medium-sized | 15 | TRBD1 | TRBJ2-5
CASSQAVRAGELFF | TGTGCCAGCAGCCAAGCAGTTCGAGCCGGGGAGCTGTTTTTT | TRBV3-1 | few | 14 | - | TRBJ2-2
CASRGLASYEQYF | TGTGCCAGCAGAGGACTAGCCTCCTACGAGCAGTACTTC | TRBV27 | many | 13 | TRBD2 | TRBJ2-7
CASSPDRTDTQYF | TGCGCCAGCAGCCCAGACAGAACAGATACGCAGTATTTT | TRBV5-1 | - | 13 | - | TRBJ2-3
CASSSGTGRLGYTF | TGCGCCAGCAGCTCCGGGACAGGGAGATTAGGCTACACCTTC | TRBV5-1 | few | 14 | TRBD1 | TRBJ1-2
CAWSPKQDTQYF | TGTGCCTGGAGTCCGAAACAAGATACGCAGTATTTT | TRBV30 | few | 12 | - | TRBJ2-3
CASSFATASSGNTIYF | TGCGCCAGCAGCTTTGCGACAGCGAGCTCTGGAAACACCATATATTTT | TRBV5-1 | many | 16 | - | TRBJ1-3
CASSESPREQFF | TGTGCCAGCAGTGAAAGCCCTCGGGAGCAGTTCTTC | TRBV6-1 | - | 12 | - | TRBJ2-1
CSAGDSRQPQHF | TGCAGTGCTGGGGACAGCCGTCAGCCCCAGCATTTT | TRBV20-1 | many | 12 | TRBD1 | TRBJ1-5
CASSFVGNEQFF | TGTGCCAGCAGCTTTGTTGGGAATGAGCAGTTCTTC | TRBV7-9 | few | 12 | - | TRBJ2-1
CASSLAGGIDEQFF | TGCGCCAGCAGCTTGGCCGGCGGGATCGATGAGCAGTTCTTC | TRBV5-1 | many | 14 | - | TRBJ2-1
CASSLVDTGELFF | TGCGCCAGCAGCTTGGTCGACACCGGGGAGCTGTTTTTT | TRBV5-1 | many | 13 | - | TRBJ2-2
CSARSGDTQYF | TGCAGTGCTAGGAGCGGAGATACGCAGTATTTT | TRBV20-1 | - | 11 | - | TRBJ2-3
CASSLGGYQPQHF | TGTGCCAGCAGCTTAGGGGGGTACCAGCCCCAGCATTTT | TRBV7-9 | many | 13 | - | TRBJ1-5
CASSPTGGSGNTIYF | TGTGCCAGCAGTCCGACAGGGGGCTCTGGAAACACCATATATTTT | TRBV12-3/TRBV12-4 | - | 15 | TRBD1 | TRBJ1-3
CAIRARAGGHSPLHF | TGTGCCATCAGAGCTCGGGCCGGAGGTCATTCACCCCTCCACTTT | TRBV10-3 | - | 15 | - | TRBJ1-6
CASSDRGYNEQFF | TGTGCCAGCAGTGACAGGGGTTACAATGAGCAGTTCTTC | TRBV3-1 | few | 13 | TRBD1 | TRBJ2-1
CASRPINQETQYF | TGTGCCAGCAGGCCCATTAACCAAGAGACCCAGTACTTC | TRBV6-5 | many | 13 | - | TRBJ2-5
CASSLMGHRVRTDTQYF | TGTGCCAGCAGTTTGATGGGACACAGGGTGCGCACAGATACGCAGTATTTT | TRBV28 | few | 17 | - | TRBJ2-3
CASSADQSDEQFF | TGTGCCAGCAGTGCGGACCAGAGCGATGAGCAGTTCTTC | TRBV2 | many | 13 | - | TRBJ2-1
CASSARDSSYEQYF | TGTGCCAGTAGTGCACGGGACAGCTCCTACGAGCAGTACTTC | TRBV19 | - | 14 | TRBD1 | TRBJ2-7
CSASRGGSINEQFF | TGCAGTGCTAGCCGGGGAGGGAGTATAAATGAGCAGTTCTTC | TRBV20-1 | few | 14 | TRBD2 | TRBJ2-1
CASSFPLDEQFF | TGTGCCAGCAGCTTTCCCCTGGATGAGCAGTTCTTC | TRBV7-9 | medium-sized | 12 | - | TRBJ2-1
CSARRDNGNTIYF | TGCAGTGCTAGGAGGGACAACGGAAACACCATATATTTT | TRBV20-1 | - | 13 | - | TRBJ1-3
CASSPRTSGWGEQFF | TGTGCCAGCAGTCCTCGGACTAGCGGCTGGGGTGAGCAGTTCTTC | TRBV2 | - | 15 | TRBD2 | TRBJ2-1
CASSEAAGELFF | TGTGCCAGCAGCGAGGCGGCCGGGGAGCTGTTTTTT | TRBV7-9 | many | 12 | - | TRBJ2-2
CATSRGGEQYF | TGTGCCACCAGCAGAGGCGGCGAGCAGTACTTC | TRBV15 | many | 11 | - | TRBJ2-7
CASSLAGNYNEQFF | TGTGCCAGCAGCTTAGCCGGGAACTACAATGAGCAGTTCTTC | TRBV11-2 | many | 14 | - | TRBJ2-1
CASSGGQHEQFF | TGTGCCAGTAGTGGGGGACAGCATGAGCAGTTCTTC | TRBV19 | - | 12 | TRBD1 | TRBJ2-1
CSASGTGVLNSPLHF | TGCAGTGCTTCCGGGACAGGGGTCCTTAATTCACCCCTCCACTTT | TRBV20-1 | - | 15 | TRBD1 | TRBJ1-6
CAISAPNTGELFF | TGTGCCATCAGTGCCCCGAACACCGGGGAGCTGTTTTTT | TRBV10-3 | many | 13 | - | TRBJ2-2
CSAVSGTAGNTIYF | TGCAGCGCTGTCTCCGGGACAGCGGGAAACACCATATATTTT | TRBV29-1 | few | 14 | TRBD1 | TRBJ1-3
CASSEAAWGTQYF | TGTGCCAGCAGTGAGGCGGCCTGGGGGACCCAGTACTTC | TRBV6-1 | many | 13 | - | TRBJ2-5
CASRQGGTDTQYF | TGCGCCAGCAGACAGGGGGGTACAGATACGCAGTATTTT | TRBV5-1 | few | 13 | TRBD1 | TRBJ2-3